This T cell receptor beta chain was recorded in a study of T cell responses to AZD1222 COVID-19 vaccine. Sequenced by immunoSEQ multiplex PCR; TCRdb stores in-frame clones only, minus some. The data contain fewer than 90,000 clones, approximately 90% of them seen just once; the ten biggest clones take up roughly 11%. J lost 6 bases, V lost 2 bases, and 3 bases had no gene match. This CDR3 is built from 13 residues. CDR1 is GTSNPN and CDR2 is SVGIG in the germline V gene (reference sequence). The rearrangement links TRBV30 to TRBJ2-3, with 9 bases lining up with TRBD1. This TCR came from an adult in good health. Sequenced here: peripheral blood, sampled on day 0 of AZD1222 vaccination. The CDR3 spells CAWSTGGLDTQYF. CDR3 DNA sequence: TGTGCCTGGAGTACAGGGGGCCTGGATACGCAGTATTTT.